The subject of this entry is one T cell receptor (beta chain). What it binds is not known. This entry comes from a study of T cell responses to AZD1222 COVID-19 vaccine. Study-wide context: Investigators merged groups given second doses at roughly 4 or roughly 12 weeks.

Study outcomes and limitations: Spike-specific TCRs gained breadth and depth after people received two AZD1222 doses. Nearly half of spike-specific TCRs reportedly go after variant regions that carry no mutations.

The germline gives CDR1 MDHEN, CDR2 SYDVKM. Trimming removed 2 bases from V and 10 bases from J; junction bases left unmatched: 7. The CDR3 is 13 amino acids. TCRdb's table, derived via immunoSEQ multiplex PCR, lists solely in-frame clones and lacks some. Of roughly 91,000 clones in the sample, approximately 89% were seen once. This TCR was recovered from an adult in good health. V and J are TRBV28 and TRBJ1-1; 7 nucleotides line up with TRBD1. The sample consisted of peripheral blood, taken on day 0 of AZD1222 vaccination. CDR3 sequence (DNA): TGTGCCAGCAGTTTAACTCAGGGGGGGGCAGCTTTCTTT. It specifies CASSLTQGGAAFF.